Following are 8 T cell receptor beta chains from one sample sequenced in a study of blood T cell repertoires in COVID-19. The protocol was immunoSEQ multiplex PCR, while the TCRdb copy is restricted to in-frame clones and leaves out a portion. The sample has about 73,000 clones; approximately 89% are singletons. The sample consisted of peripheral blood. These receptors came from a man of 80 years or more with acute or convalescent COVID-19.

The J gene is TRBJ2-3, the V gene TRBV7-9; 10 bases map to TRBD1. This CDR3 spans 17 amino acids. The V gene's germline CDR1 is SEHNR and CDR2 FQNEAQ (reference sequence). V shed 2 bases and J 1 base; nucleotides not matched to a gene: 6. The CDR3 nucleotides read TGTGCCAGCAGCTTAAATGACAGGGGGCCTGGCACAGATACGCAGTATTTT. This translates into CASSLNDRGPGTDTQYF.

The chain is built from TRBV27 and TRBJ1-4, with D possibly matching TRBD1 (6 bases). The V end was cut by 8 bases, the J end by 1 base, with 14 bases between. The CDR3 runs to 15 residues. Germline V CDR1 and CDR2: MNHEY, SMNVEV (reference sequence). The CDR3 coding sequence is TGTGCCAGCGCCGAGCAGGGGAGAACTAATGAAAAACTGTTTTTT. Translated, it gives CASAEQGRTNEKLFF. Combining the CDR3 with reference TRBV27 and TRBJ1-4 gives the whole variable domain EAQVTQNPRYLITVTGKKLTVTCSQNMNHEYMSWYRQDPGLGLRQIYYSMNVEVTDKGDVPEGYKVSRKEKRNFPLILESPSPNQTSLYFCASAEQGRTNEKLFFGSGTQLSVL.

The V call is TRBV19, the J call TRBJ1-1; D remains unclear. V shed 6 bases and J shed 8 bases, with 19 bases lying between them. The CDR3 totals 14 residues. Germline V gives CDR1 LNHDA, CDR2 SQIVND (reference sequence). The CDR3 region is CASRLNGGGTEAFF. The CDR3 DNA follows: TGTGCCAGTAGACTGAACGGCGGTGGAACAGAAGCTTTCTTT.

The rearrangement joins TRBV5-1 to TRBJ2-7; 10 nucleotides agree with TRBD2. V trimming: 2 bases; J trimming: 0 bases; junction bases outside the gene matches: 2. The CDR3 is made up of 15 amino acids. Germline-derived CDR1 and CDR2 are SGHRS and YFSETQ. The CDR3 sequence: CASSLGTSASYEQYF. The CDR3 coding sequence is TGCGCCAGCAGCTTAGGGACTAGCGCCTCCTACGAGCAGTACTTC.

The chain couples TRBV2 to TRBJ1-1; D gene ambiguous. This CDR3 is 14 amino acids long. V was trimmed by 6 bases and J by 2 bases, leaving 13 bases between them. The germline V gene encodes CDR1 SNHLY and CDR2 FYNNEI. The DNA of the CDR3 is TGTGCCAGCAGAATCCAAGGAGGAAACACTGAAGCTTTCTTT. It specifies CASRIQGGNTEAFF.

The V and J genes are TRBV7-9 and TRBJ2-5, with a tentative D call TRBD1 (6 bases). V gave up 3 bases and J gave up 4 bases, with 9 bases separating them. Germline V lookup: CDR1 SEHNR, CDR2 FQNEAQ (reference sequence). This CDR3 region has 13 residues. The chain's CDR3 is CASSLTGAETQYF. In DNA, the CDR3 is TGTGCCAGCAGCTTGACAGGAGCAGAGACCCAGTACTTC. Drawing the rest from reference TRBV7-9 and TRBJ2-5, the complete variable domain is DTGVSQNPRHKITKRGQNVTFRCDPISEHNRLYWYRQTLGQGPEFLTYFQNEAQLEKSRLLSDRFSAERPKGSFSTLEIQRTEQGDSAMYLCASSLTGAETQYFGPGTRLLVL.

This clone appeared once. The chain carries TRBV24-1 and TRBJ1-5; 9 bases fit TRBD1. Germline V gene data show CDR1 as KGHDR and CDR2 as SFDVKD. The length of the CDR3 is 15 residues. V lost 4 bases and J lost 7; bases outside the gene matches: 7. DNA for the CDR3: TGTGCCACCAGTGACCCTCGACAGGGGGACCAGCCCCAGCATTTT. Translating it yields CATSDPRQGDQPQHF.

CDR3 nucleotide sequence: TGCGCCAGCAGCTTGGAAGGGACAGGAAATTCACCCCTCCACTTT. Translation gives CASSLEGTGNSPLHF. The V and J genes are TRBV5-1 and TRBJ1-6; 8 bases fit TRBD1. J lost 7 bases, V lost 0 bases, and 3 bases had no gene match. CDR1 and CDR2 from the germline V gene are SGHRS and YFSETQ. This CDR3 is 15 amino acids long.